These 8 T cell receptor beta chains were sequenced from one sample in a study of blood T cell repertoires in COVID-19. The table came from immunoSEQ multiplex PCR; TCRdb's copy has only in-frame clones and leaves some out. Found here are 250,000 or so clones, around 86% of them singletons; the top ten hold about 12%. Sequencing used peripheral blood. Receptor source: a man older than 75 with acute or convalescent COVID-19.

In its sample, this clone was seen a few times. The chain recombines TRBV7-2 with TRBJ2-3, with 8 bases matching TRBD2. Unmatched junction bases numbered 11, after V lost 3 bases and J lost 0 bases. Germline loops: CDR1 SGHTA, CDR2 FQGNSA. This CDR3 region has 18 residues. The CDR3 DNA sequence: TGTGCCAGCAGCTTGGCTAGCGGGTGGGCCACTAGCACAGATACGCAGTATTTT. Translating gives CASSLASGWATSTDTQYF.

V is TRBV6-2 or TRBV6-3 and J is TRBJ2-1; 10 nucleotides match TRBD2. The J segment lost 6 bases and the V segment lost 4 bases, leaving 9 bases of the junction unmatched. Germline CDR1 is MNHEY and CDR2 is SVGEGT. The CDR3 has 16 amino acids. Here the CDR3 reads CASSSLAGGGFNEQFF. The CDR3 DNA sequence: TGTGCCAGCAGTTCGTTAGCGGGGGGCGGGTTCAATGAGCAGTTCTTC.

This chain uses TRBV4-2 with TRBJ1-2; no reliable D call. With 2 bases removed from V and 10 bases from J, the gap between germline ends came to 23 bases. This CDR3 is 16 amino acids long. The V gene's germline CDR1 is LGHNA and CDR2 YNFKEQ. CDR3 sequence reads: CASSQLERKTLHDYTF. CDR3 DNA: TGTGCCAGCAGCCAATTAGAAAGAAAGACTCTTCATGACTACACCTTC.

CDR3 region: CASSVLTNPRNTEAFF. In DNA form, the CDR3 reads TGTGCCAGCAGCGTCCTCACCAACCCGAGGAACACTGAAGCTTTCTTT. The chain has TRBV9 and TRBJ1-1; D uncertain. With 2 bases removed from V and 1 base from J, the gap between germline ends came to 15 bases. Germline loops: CDR1 SGDLS, CDR2 YYNGEE. The CDR3 totals 16 residues.

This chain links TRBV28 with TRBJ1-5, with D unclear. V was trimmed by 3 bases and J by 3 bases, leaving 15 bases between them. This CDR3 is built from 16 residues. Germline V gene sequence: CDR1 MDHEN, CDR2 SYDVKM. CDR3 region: CASSFGIKGDNQPQHF. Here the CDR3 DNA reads TGTGCCAGCAGTTTCGGGATTAAGGGAGACAATCAGCCCCAGCATTTT.

The CDR3 region is CASSLGRPSAGGGYTF. CDR3 in DNA: TGTGCCAGCAGCTTGGGGAGACCGTCTGCGGGAGGTGGCTACACCTTC. This sequence joins TRBV5-6 and TRBJ1-2; D is ambiguous. The CDR3 is 16 residues long. V was clipped by 0 bases and J by 7 bases, with 19 bases between them. Looked up from germline, CDR1 is SGHDT and CDR2 is YYEEEE.

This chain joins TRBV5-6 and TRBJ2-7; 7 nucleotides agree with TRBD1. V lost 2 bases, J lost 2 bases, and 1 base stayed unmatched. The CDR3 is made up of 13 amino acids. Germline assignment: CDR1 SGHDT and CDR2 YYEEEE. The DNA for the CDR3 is TGTGCCAGCAGCTTTGGGACAGCCTACGAGCAGTACTTC. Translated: CASSFGTAYEQYF.

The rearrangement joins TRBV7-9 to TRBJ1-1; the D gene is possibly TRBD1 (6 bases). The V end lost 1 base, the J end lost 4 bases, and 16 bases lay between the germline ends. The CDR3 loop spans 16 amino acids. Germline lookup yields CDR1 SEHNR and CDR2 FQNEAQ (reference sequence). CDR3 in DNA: TGTGCCAGCAGCTTAGGGACGAACAGGGTGGGCACTGAAGCTTTCTTT. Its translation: CASSLGTNRVGTEAFF.